These 31 T cell receptor beta chains were sequenced from one sample in a study of shared clonotypes between healthy human individuals. Here immunoSEQ multiplex PCR was the method, and the copy in TCRdb shows in-frame clones only, minus some. The table includes more than 2 million clones, 90% to 95% detected once. Cells designated naive CD8 were CD45RO-negative and were positively selected for CCR7, with terminally differentiated effector memory CD45RA+ cells excluded. Sequences were obtained from naive CD8+ T cells from PBMCs. The source is a man aged 18 to 29 in good health. Some clones in this sample may be carry-over from other donors' samples.

The J gene is TRBJ2-2, the V gene TRBV27; 7 positions agree with TRBD2. V trimming: 5 bases; J trimming: 0 bases; junction bases outside the gene matches: 9. CDR1 and CDR2 from the germline V gene are MNHEY and SMNVEV (reference sequence). This CDR3 is 17 amino acids long. DNA for the CDR3: TGTGCCAGCAGTGCCTCGGCGGGGGAGGCGAACACCGGGGAGCTGTTTTTT. Translating it yields CASSASAGEANTGELFF.

This clone is a singleton in its sample. The chain uses TRBV27 and TRBJ1-5; 9 bases align to TRBD1. CDR1 is MNHEY and CDR2 is SMNVEV in the germline V gene (reference sequence). V was clipped by 5 bases and J by 9 bases; unmatched bases: 8. The CDR3 runs 14 residues. This CDR3 is CASSPSGQGRPQHF. CDR3 coding DNA: TGTGCCAGCAGTCCCTCCGGACAGGGGCGGCCCCAGCATTTT.

The rearrangement joins TRBV11-3 to TRBJ2-1; 7 bases fit TRBD1. The trim removed 3 bases at V and 5 bases at J, leaving 7 bases unmatched. Germline V gene data show CDR1 as SGHNT and CDR2 as YENEEA. CDR3 size: 15 residues. CDR3: CASSFDRADHNEQFF. The DNA for the CDR3 is TGTGCCAGCAGCTTTGACAGGGCGGACCACAATGAGCAGTTCTTC.

Concerning this clone: The same CDR3 arises from other DNA sequences in this sample as well. The V and J genes are TRBV5-4 and TRBJ1-2; no firm D call. The length of the CDR3 is 14 residues. CDR1 and CDR2 (germline): SGHNT, YYREEE (reference sequence). V was clipped by 0 bases and J by 4 bases, with 10 bases between them. CDR3 sequence: CASSLVSGTYGYTF. Here the CDR3 DNA reads TGTGCCAGCAGCTTGGTGTCAGGAACCTATGGCTACACCTTC.

This chain uses TRBV7-9 with TRBJ1-2, with no clear D. In germline, CDR1 is SEHNR, CDR2 FQNEAQ (reference sequence). V was clipped by 4 bases and J by 7 bases, with 16 bases between them. The CDR3 loop spans 14 amino acids. The DNA of the CDR3 is TGTGCCAGCAGCTCCCCCCCCTCTGACGCTGGCTACACCTTC. Its translation is CASSSPPSDAGYTF.

This clone was recorded once. The rearrangement joins TRBV27 to TRBJ1-2, with D uncertain. There are 13 residues in the CDR3. Germline CDR1 is MNHEY and CDR2 is SMNVEV (reference sequence). Trimming took off 5 bases at V and 4 bases at J, with 11 bases between the two ends. This chain's CDR3 is CASSGVPFYGYTF. CDR3 in DNA: TGTGCCAGCAGTGGGGTTCCTTTCTATGGCTACACCTTC.

The V call is TRBV21-1, the J call TRBJ1-2; the DNA was not compared with TRBD1, the D call given in the table. TRBV21-1 is a listed pseudogene. This CDR3 contains 15 residues. CDR3 sequence reads: CASSKGNLDRVGYTF. The DNA of the CDR3 is TGTGCCAGCAGCAAAGGAAATCTGGACAGGGTGGGCTACACCTTC.

This chain links TRBV4-3 with TRBJ2-1; D assignment may be TRBD1 or TRBD2 (5 bases each). V was trimmed by 1 base and J by 1 base, leaving 17 bases between them. The CDR3 spans 18 residues. The germline V gene has CDR1 LGHNA and CDR2 YSLEER. The CDR3 reads CASSQAARGSISYNEQFF. DNA of the CDR3: TGCGCCAGCAGCCAAGCTGCCCGGGGCTCAATTTCCTACAATGAGCAGTTCTTC.

This clone was observed once. This chain links TRBV2 with TRBJ2-2, with 12 bases fitting TRBD2. The germline V gene has CDR1 SNHLY and CDR2 FYNNEI. The trim removed 3 bases at V and 9 bases at J, leaving 14 bases unmatched. This CDR3 spans 18 amino acids. The chain's CDR3 is CASSDPRATSGRTRELFF. The CDR3 bases are TGTGCCAGCAGTGACCCCCGTGCGACTAGCGGGAGAACCCGGGAGCTGTTTTTT.

The chain combines TRBV7-8 with TRBJ2-5; 16 nucleotides agree with TRBD2. CDR3 length equals 18 residues. Trimming at V came to 4 bases and at J to 4 bases, leaving 9 bases not matched to a gene. From germline, CDR1 is SGHVS and CDR2 FQNEAQ. For the CDR3, the DNA is TGTGCCAGCAGCTCGCCGGGACTAGCGGGAGGGCCTACAGAGACCCAGTACTTC. This encodes CASSSPGLAGGPTETQYF.

J is TRBJ2-1 and V is TRBV4-1; D not resolved. The V gene's germline CDR1 is MGHRA and CDR2 YSYEKL. Trimming pared 0 bases from V and 2 bases from J, leaving 11 bases between. CDR3 size: 16 residues. CDR3 loop: CASSQDGRQPYNEQFF. The CDR3 DNA is TGCGCCAGCAGCCAAGATGGGCGGCAACCCTACAATGAGCAGTTCTTC.

This rearrangement joins TRBV28 to TRBJ2-2; 15 positions agree with TRBD2. V trimming: 3 bases; J trimming: 3 bases; junction bases outside the gene matches: 11. The CDR3 is 20 residues long. Looked up from germline, CDR1 is MDHEN and CDR2 is SYDVKM. The CDR3, as DNA: TGTGCCAGCAGTTTCCGGACTAGCGGGAGGGCCGTAGAGGACACCGGGGAGCTGTTTTTT. Translation gives CASSFRTSGRAVEDTGELFF.

The rearrangement uses TRBV2 and TRBJ2-7; perhaps D is TRBD1 or TRBD2 (5 bases each). The CDR3 covers 14 residues. Germline CDR1 SNHLY, CDR2 FYNNEI. Trimming removed 5 bases from V and 2 bases from J, with 13 bases in between. The CDR3 here is CASSSWWGPYEQYF. In nucleotides, the CDR3 is TGTGCCAGCAGTTCCTGGTGGGGACCCTACGAGCAGTACTTC.

This clone was seen just once. Other DNA variants within this sample encode the same CDR3. The chain links TRBV27 to TRBJ1-2, with 11 bases lining up with TRBD1. Losses at the gene ends were 2 bases for V and 8 bases for J; bases not matched to a gene: 4. CDR1 is MNHEY and CDR2 is SMNVEV in the germline V gene (reference sequence). This CDR3 comprises 14 residues. The CDR3 DNA follows: TGTGCCAGCAGTTTAGGACAGGGGGCGAGGGGCTACACCTTC. This encodes CASSLGQGARGYTF.

This chain connects TRBV27 to TRBJ2-5, with D perhaps being TRBD1 or TRBD2 (7 bases each). The end of the DNA is better explained by TRBJ2-7, so the J call may be wrong. The CDR3 covers 16 residues. CDR1 and CDR2 from the germline V gene are MNHEY and SMNVEV (reference sequence). The CDR3 bases are TGTGCCAGCAGTCCGTCGAGCGGGGAGGGGGCATTCGAGCAGTACTTC. As protein: CASSPSSGEGAFEQYF.

The rearrangement uses TRBV4-1 and TRBJ1-2; D call uncertain. V lost 4 bases and J 1 base, leaving 13 bases between the germline ends. Germline CDR1 is MGHRA and CDR2 is YSYEKL. This CDR3 region has 15 residues. This chain's CDR3 is CASSRDRGFNYGYTF. The CDR3 DNA reads as TGCGCCAGCAGCCGAGACCGGGGATTTAACTATGGCTACACCTTC.

This clone showed up just once. This chain's CDR3 is CASSVVPLTGGHFAKNTEAFF. The CDR3, as DNA: TGTGCCAGCAGCGTAGTACCACTCACAGGGGGCCATTTCGCAAAGAACACTGAAGCTTTCTTT. The chain employs TRBV9 and TRBJ1-1; 9 positions agree with TRBD1. Per the germline V gene, CDR1 is SGDLS and CDR2 is YYNGEE. This CDR3 has 21 residues. The trim removed 0 bases at V and 1 base at J, leaving 19 bases unmatched. The whole variable domain, remainder taken from reference TRBV9 and TRBJ1-1, is DSGVTQTPKHLITATGQRVTLRCSPRSGDLSVYWYQQSLDQGLQFLIQYYNGEERAKGNILERFSAQQFPDLHSELNLSSLELGDSALYFCASSVVPLTGGHFAKNTEAFFGQGTRLTVV.

The chain is built from TRBV9 and TRBJ2-3; D perhaps matches TRBD2 (5 bases). The CDR3 contains 15 residues. V was pared by 4 bases and J by 0 bases, with 12 bases between. The germline gives CDR1 SGDLS, CDR2 YYNGEE. As DNA, the CDR3 is TGTGCCAGCAGCCCCGGGGTCGTAAGCACAGATACGCAGTATTTT. Its protein is CASSPGVVSTDTQYF.

The chain links TRBV6-5 to TRBJ2-5, with 9 nucleotides matching TRBD1. After removal of 5 bases from V and 5 bases from J, the junction contained 9 bases not matched to a gene. CDR1 is MNHEY, CDR2 SVGAGI, per germline. The length of the CDR3 is 15 residues. The DNA for the CDR3 is TGTGCCAGCAGTGCCGGACAGGGGTCCGGGGAGACCCAGTACTTC. This encodes CASSAGQGSGETQYF.

CDR3 protein: CAWGTREGAYSKQYF. In DNA, the CDR3 is TGTGCCTGGGGGACCCGGGAGGGGGCCTACAGCAAGCAGTACTTC. The chain couples TRBV30 to TRBJ2-7, with D tentatively TRBD2 (8 bases). Germline V lookup: CDR1 GTSNPN, CDR2 SVGIG (reference sequence). Between the trimmed V and J ends, which lost 5 bases and 8 bases, there was a span of 25 bases. The CDR3 length is 15 residues.

In DNA, the CDR3 is TGTGCCAGCAGCTCTCGTGGTGGCTACGAGCAGTACTTC. As protein: CASSSRGGYEQYF. J is TRBJ2-5 and V is TRBV7-9; D not resolved. TRBJ2-7 matches the DNA end more closely, so the J call is doubtful. The V gene's germline CDR1 is SEHNR and CDR2 FQNEAQ (reference sequence). The CDR3 loop spans 13 amino acids.

The chain couples TRBV7-9 to TRBJ1-2; 7 bases fit TRBD1. The CDR3 extends over 15 amino acids. With V trimmed by 5 bases and J by 4 bases, 10 bases remained unmatched. CDR1 SEHNR and CDR2 FQNEAQ come from the germline V gene (reference sequence). CDR3 residues: CASSDSRGQPYGYTF. The CDR3 DNA sequence: TGTGCCAGCAGCGATTCGCGGGGACAGCCCTATGGCTACACCTTC.

This chain uses TRBV2 with TRBJ2-7; 7 bases match TRBD2. CDR3 size: 15 residues. V trimming: 2 bases; J trimming: 4 bases; junction bases outside the gene matches: 8. The germline V gene has CDR1 SNHLY and CDR2 FYNNEI. CDR3 loop: CASSESLGREYEQYF. The CDR3 region has the DNA TGTGCCAGCAGTGAATCCCTAGGGAGGGAGTACGAGCAGTACTTC.

This clone was detected once. This chain joins TRBV9 and TRBJ2-1; TRBD2 aligns across 12 bases. Germline V lookup: CDR1 SGDLS, CDR2 YYNGEE. The CDR3 contains 20 residues. The trim removed 1 base at V and 4 bases at J, leaving 15 bases unmatched. Here the CDR3 DNA reads TGTGCCAGCAGCGTAAGGGCTGGGCTAGCGGGAGGGCCAGTGTACAATGAGCAGTTCTTC. Amino acids: CASSVRAGLAGGPVYNEQFF.

Comments on this clone: At one of its ends the junction is not consistent with the germline gene, which may arise from a read error. The sample contains more than one DNA sequence encoding this CDR3. V gene TRBV19 combines with J gene TRBJ2-7, with D perhaps matching TRBD2 (5 bases). This CDR3 contains 14 residues. CDR1 LNHDA and CDR2 SQIVND come from the germline V gene (reference sequence). CDR3 coding DNA: TGTGCCAGTAGCCCTAGCCCGGAGGCCTACGAGCAGTACTTT. This gives the protein CASSPSPEAYEQYF.

This clone was observed a handful of times. The gene calls are TRBV28 and TRBJ2-5; the D gene is possibly TRBD1 (5 bases). This CDR3 has 14 amino acids. Trimming pared 6 bases from V and 1 base from J, leaving 12 bases between. Looked up from germline, CDR1 is MDHEN and CDR2 is SYDVKM. The CDR3: CASSFHDSQETQYF. The CDR3 region has the DNA TGTGCCAGCAGCTTTCATGACAGCCAAGAGACCCAGTACTTC.

V is TRBV2 and J is TRBJ1-4; a possible D gene is TRBD1 (5 bases). Trimming stripped 5 bases from V and 0 bases from J, with 25 bases between. This CDR3 contains 20 residues. From germline, CDR1 is SNHLY and CDR2 FYNNEI. CDR3 in DNA: TGTGCCAGCAGTAACCCCTTCAAGGTCGGGGCTGGCACAACTAATGAAAAACTGTTTTTT. This translates into CASSNPFKVGAGTTNEKLFF.

V gene TRBV7-8 combines with J gene TRBJ2-2, with TRBD2 identical over 11 bases. The CDR3 has 16 residues. Germline V CDR1 and CDR2: SGHVS, FQNEAQ. V trimming: 5 bases; J trimming: 8 bases; junction bases outside the gene matches: 10. CDR3 residues: CASSHTSGSRRGELFF. The DNA for the CDR3 is TGTGCCAGCAGCCATACTAGCGGGAGCCGGCGAGGGGAGCTGTTTTTT.

The J gene is TRBJ2-3, the V gene TRBV28; D is perhaps TRBD1 or TRBD2 (6 bases each). V gave up 1 base and J gave up 5 bases, with 16 bases separating them. The CDR3 loop spans 16 amino acids. The germline V gene encodes CDR1 MDHEN and CDR2 SYDVKM. CDR3 protein: CASSLFGGVNIDTQYF. The CDR3 bases are TGTGCCAGCAGTTTATTCGGGGGCGTGAATATAGATACGCAGTATTTT.

This chain uses TRBV7-8 with TRBJ2-7; 7 bases agree with TRBD1. Trimming took 10 bases from V and 1 from J; bases not matched to a gene: 10. The CDR3 consists of 14 residues. Germline CDR1 reads SGHVS; CDR2 reads FQNEAQ. The CDR3 DNA is TGTGCCATCGAGGGGGACAGTAGTTCCTACGAGCAGTACTTC. This gives the protein CAIEGDSSSYEQYF.

The chain is built from TRBV4-1 and TRBJ2-3; 11 bases line up with TRBD2. V dropped 5 bases and J dropped 1; count of bases not matched to a gene: 2. The CDR3 is made up of 15 amino acids. The germline V gene encodes CDR1 MGHRA and CDR2 YSYEKL. In DNA, the CDR3 is TGCGCCAGCAGCGATAGCGGGAGGGGCACAGATACGCAGTATTTT. Residues: CASSDSGRGTDTQYF.